Here is one T cell receptor beta chain with its context. Repertoires were generated with immunoSEQ multiplex PCR, while TCRdb's copy carries only in-frame clones and drops some. The sample has about 2.2 million clones, around 93% seen once; the top ten hold more than 1.5%. CD45RO-negative, CCR7-selected cells formed the naive CD8 fraction, which excluded terminally differentiated effector memory CD45RA+ cells. This record belongs to a study of shared clonotypes between healthy human individuals. Study details: CD4 naive and CD4 memory each took three plates per donor, while CD8 naive took two and CD8 memory one.

The CDR3 loop spans 15 amino acids. In germline, CDR1 is SGHTA, CDR2 FQGNSA. The V and J ends lost 4 bases and 8 bases, in that order; junction bases with no gene match: 5. This receptor was obtained from a man younger than 35 in good health. Some clones in this sample may be carry-over from other donors' samples. The V and J genes are TRBV7-2 and TRBJ2-1; 13 positions match TRBD2. The specimen sequenced was naive CD8+ T cells from PBMCs. CDR3 sequence: CASSWTSGSFDEQFF. The CDR3, as DNA: TGTGCCAGCAGCTGGACTAGCGGGAGTTTCGATGAGCAGTTCTTC.